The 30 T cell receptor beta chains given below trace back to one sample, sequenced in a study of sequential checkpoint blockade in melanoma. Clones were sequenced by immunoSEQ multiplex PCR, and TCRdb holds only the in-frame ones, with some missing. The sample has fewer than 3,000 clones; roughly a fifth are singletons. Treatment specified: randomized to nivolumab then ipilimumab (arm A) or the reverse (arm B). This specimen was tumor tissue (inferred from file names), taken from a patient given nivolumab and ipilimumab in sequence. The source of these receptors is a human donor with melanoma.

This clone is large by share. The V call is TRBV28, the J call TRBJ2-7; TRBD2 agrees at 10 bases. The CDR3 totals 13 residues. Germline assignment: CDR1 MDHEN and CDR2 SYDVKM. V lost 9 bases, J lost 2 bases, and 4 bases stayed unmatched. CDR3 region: CASLSGGPYEQYF. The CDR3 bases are TGTGCCAGTCTTAGCGGGGGGCCCTACGAGCAGTACTTC.

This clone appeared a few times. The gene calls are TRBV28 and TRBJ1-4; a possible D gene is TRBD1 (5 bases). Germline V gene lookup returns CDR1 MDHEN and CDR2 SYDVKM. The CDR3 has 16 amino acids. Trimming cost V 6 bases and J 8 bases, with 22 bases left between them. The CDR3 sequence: CASRRSNGGYREKLFF. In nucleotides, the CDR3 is TGTGCCAGCAGGCGAAGCAACGGGGGATACAGGGAAAAACTGTTTTTT.

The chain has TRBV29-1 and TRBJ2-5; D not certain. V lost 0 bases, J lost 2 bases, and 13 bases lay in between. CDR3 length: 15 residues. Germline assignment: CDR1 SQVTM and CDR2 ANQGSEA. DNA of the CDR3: TGCAGCGTTGAAGACTCCCCCCGGCCTCAAGAGACCCAGTACTTC. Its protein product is CSVEDSPRPQETQYF.

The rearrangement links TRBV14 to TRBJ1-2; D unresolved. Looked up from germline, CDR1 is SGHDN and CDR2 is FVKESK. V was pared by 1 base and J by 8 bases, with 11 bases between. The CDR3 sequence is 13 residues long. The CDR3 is CASSQVESTGYTF. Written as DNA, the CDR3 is TGTGCCAGCAGCCAAGTAGAGAGTACGGGCTACACCTTC.

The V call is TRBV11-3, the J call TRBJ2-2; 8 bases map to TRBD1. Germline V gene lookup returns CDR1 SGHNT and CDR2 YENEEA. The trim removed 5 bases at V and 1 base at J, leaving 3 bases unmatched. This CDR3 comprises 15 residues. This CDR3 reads CASSPGQGNTGELFF. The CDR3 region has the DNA TGTGCCAGCAGCCCCGGACAGGGGAACACCGGGGAGCTGTTTTTT.

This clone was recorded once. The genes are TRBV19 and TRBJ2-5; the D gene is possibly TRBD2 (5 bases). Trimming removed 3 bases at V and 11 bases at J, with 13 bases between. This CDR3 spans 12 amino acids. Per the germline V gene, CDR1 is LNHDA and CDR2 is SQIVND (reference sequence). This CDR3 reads CASSMRFSDQYF. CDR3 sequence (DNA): TGTGCCAGTAGTATGCGGTTTAGCGATCAGTACTTC.

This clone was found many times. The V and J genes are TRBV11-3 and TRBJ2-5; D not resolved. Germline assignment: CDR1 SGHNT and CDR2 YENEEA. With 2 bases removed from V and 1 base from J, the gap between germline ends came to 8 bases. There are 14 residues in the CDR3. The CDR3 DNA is TGTGCCAGCAGCTTAATAAACTTCCAAGAGACCCAGTACTTC. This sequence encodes CASSLINFQETQYF.

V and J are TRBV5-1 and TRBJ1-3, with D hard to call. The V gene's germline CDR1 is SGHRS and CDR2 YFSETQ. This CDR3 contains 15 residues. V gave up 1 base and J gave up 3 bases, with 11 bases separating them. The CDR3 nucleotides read TGCGCCAGCAGCTTGCGGACGGGTGGTGGAAACACCATATATTTT. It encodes CASSLRTGGGNTIYF.

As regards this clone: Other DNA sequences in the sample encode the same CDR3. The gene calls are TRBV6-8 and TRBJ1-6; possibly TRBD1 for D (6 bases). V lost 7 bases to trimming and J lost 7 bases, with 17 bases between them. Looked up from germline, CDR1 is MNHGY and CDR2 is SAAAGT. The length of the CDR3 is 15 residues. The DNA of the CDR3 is TGTGCCAGCACTTTGCGGGAACAGGGAAATTCACCCCTCCACTTT. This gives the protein CASTLREQGNSPLHF.

Here the CDR3 DNA reads TGTGCCAGCTCACCGACAAGACTAGACAGGGGCCACGAGCAGTACTTC. Protein product: CASSPTRLDRGHEQYF. V gene TRBV18 combines with J gene TRBJ2-7; TRBD1 aligns across 8 bases. The V and J ends lost 3 bases and 5 bases, in that order; junction bases with no gene match: 12. The CDR3 contains 16 residues. Looked up from germline, CDR1 is KGHSH and CDR2 is LQKENI.

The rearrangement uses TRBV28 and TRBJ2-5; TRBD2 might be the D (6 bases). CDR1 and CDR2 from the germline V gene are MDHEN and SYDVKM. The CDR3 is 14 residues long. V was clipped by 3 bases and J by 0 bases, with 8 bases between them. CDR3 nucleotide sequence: TGTGCCAGCAGTTTTCCGGGGGACCAAGAGACCCAGTACTTC. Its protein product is CASSFPGDQETQYF.

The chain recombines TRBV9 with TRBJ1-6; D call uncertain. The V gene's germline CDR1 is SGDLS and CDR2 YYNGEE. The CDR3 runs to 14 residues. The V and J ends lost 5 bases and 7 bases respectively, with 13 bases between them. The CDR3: CASSLTGSNSPLHF. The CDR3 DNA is TGTGCCAGCAGTTTGACGGGGAGCAATTCACCCCTCCACTTT.

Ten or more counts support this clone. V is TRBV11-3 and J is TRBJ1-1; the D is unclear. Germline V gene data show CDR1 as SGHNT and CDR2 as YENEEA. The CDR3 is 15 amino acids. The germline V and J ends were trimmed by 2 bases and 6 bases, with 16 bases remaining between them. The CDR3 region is CASSLNRRTDAEAFF. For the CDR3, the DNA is TGTGCCAGCAGCTTAAATCGACGGACCGACGCTGAAGCTTTCTTT.

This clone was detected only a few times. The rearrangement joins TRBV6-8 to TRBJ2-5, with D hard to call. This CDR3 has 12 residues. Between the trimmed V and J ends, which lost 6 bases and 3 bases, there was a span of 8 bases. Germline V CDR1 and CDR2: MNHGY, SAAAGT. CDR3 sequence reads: CASSLLKETQYF. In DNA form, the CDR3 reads TGTGCCAGCAGCCTCCTAAAAGAGACCCAGTACTTC.

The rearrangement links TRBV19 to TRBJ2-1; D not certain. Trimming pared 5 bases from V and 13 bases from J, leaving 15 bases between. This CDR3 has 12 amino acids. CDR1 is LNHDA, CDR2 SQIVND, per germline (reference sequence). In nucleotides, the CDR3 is TGTGCCAGTAGTGCCGAATCAGGTCTTCAGTTCTTC. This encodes CASSAESGLQFF.

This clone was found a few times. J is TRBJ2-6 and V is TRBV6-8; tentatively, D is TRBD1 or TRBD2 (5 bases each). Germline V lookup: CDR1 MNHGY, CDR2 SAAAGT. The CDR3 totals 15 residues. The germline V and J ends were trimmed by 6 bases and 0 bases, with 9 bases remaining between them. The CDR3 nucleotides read TGTGCCAGCAGCCCGAGGGGCTCTGGGGCCAACGTCCTGACTTTC. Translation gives CASSPRGSGANVLTF.

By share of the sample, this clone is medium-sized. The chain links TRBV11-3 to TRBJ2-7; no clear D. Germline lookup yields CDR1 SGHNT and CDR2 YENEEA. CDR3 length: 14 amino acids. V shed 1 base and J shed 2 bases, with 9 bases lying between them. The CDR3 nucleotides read TGTGCCAGCAGCTTAGTCCCTCGGGCCTACGAGCAGTACTTC. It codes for CASSLVPRAYEQYF.

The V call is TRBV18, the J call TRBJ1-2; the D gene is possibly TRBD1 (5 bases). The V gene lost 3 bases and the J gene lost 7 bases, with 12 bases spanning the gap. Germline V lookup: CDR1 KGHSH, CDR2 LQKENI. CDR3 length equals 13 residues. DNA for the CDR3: TGTGCCAGCTCACCGACGGGGGAGAGTGGCTACACCTTC. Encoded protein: CASSPTGESGYTF.

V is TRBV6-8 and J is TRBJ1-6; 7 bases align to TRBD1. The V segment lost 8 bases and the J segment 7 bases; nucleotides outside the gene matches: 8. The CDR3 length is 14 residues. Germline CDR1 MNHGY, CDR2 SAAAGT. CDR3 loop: CASLKTGRNSPLHF. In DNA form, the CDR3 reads TGTGCCAGCTTGAAGACAGGGCGGAATTCACCCCTCCACTTT.

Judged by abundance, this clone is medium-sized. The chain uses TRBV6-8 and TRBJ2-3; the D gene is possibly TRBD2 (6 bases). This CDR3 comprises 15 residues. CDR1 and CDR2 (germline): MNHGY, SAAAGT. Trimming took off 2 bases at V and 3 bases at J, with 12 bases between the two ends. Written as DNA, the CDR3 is TGTGCCAGCAGTTACATGGCAGGGAGGACAGATACGCAGTATTTT. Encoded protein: CASSYMAGRTDTQYF.

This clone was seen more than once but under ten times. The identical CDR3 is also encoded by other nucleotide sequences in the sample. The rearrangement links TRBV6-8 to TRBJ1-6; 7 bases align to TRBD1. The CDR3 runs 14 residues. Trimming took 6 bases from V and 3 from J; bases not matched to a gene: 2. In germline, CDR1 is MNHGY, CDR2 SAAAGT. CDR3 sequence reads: CASRGTDYNSPLHF. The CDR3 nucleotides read TGTGCCAGCAGGGGGACAGACTATAATTCACCCCTCCACTTT.

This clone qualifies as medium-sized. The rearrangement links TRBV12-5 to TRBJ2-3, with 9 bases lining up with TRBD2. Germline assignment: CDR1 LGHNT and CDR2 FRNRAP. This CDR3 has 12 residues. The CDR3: CASGGSWGTQYF. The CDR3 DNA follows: TGTGCCAGCGGGGGGTCCTGGGGTACGCAGTATTTT.

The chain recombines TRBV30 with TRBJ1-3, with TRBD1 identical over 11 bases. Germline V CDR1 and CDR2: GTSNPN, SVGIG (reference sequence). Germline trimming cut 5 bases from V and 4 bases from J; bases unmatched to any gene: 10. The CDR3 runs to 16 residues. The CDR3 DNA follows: TGTGCCTGGTATGCCTGGGACAGGGGGACAGGAAACACCATATATTTT. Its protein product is CAWYAWDRGTGNTIYF.

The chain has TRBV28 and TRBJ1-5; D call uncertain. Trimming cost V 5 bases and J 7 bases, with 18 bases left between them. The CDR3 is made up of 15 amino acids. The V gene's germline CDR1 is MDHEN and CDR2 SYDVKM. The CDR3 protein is CASSAPSLGGQPQHF. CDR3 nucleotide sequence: TGTGCCAGCAGTGCCCCCTCGTTGGGTGGACAGCCCCAGCATTTT.

As DNA, the CDR3 is TGCGCCAGCAGCACCCGACAGGGTAGGAACACTGAAGCTTTCTTT. Its protein product is CASSTRQGRNTEAFF. V and J are TRBV5-1 and TRBJ1-1; 7 bases align to TRBD1. Germline values: CDR1 SGHRS, CDR2 YFSETQ. CDR3 size: 15 residues. Trimming took 4 bases from V and 1 from J; bases not matched to a gene: 7. Full variable domain (rest looked up from reference TRBV5-1 and TRBJ1-1): KAGVTQTPRYLIKTRGQQVTLSCSPISGHRSVSWYQQTPGQGLQFLFEYFSETQRNKGNFPGRFSGRQFSNSRSEMNVSTLELGDSALYLCASSTRQGRNTEAFFGQGTRLTVV.

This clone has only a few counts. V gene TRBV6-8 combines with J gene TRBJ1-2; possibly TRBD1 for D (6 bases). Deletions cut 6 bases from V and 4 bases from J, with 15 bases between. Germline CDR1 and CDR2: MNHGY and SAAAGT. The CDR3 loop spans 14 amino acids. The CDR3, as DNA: TGTGCCAGCAGCCGGGCAGGGGAGAGCTATGGCTACACCTTC. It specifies CASSRAGESYGYTF.

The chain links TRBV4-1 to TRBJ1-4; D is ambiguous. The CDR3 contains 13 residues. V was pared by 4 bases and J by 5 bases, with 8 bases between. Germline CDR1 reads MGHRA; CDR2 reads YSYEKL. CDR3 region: CASSPTGNEKLFF. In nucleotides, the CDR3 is TGCGCCAGCAGCCCCACTGGGAATGAAAAACTGTTTTTT.

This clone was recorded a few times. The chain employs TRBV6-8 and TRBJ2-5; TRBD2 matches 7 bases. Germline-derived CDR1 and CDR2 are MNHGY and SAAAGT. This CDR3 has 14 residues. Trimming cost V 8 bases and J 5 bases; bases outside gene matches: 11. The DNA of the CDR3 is TGTGCCAGCCGCGCTAGCGGCCCTTCGGAGACCCAGTACTTC. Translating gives CASRASGPSETQYF.

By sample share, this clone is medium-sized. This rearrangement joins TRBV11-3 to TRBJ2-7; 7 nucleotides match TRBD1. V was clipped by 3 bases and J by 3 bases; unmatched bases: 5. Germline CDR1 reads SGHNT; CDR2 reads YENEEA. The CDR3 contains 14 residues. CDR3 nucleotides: TGTGCCAGCAGCTTCTCGGCAGGGGGCTACGAGCAGTACTTC. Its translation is CASSFSAGGYEQYF.

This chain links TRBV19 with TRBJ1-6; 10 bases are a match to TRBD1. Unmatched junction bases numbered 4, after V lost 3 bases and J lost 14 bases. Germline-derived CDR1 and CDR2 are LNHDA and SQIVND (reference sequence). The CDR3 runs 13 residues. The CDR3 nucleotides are TGTGCCAGTAGTATGGGACAGGGGACAGCCCTCCACTTT. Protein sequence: CASSMGQGTALHF.